Listed below are T cell receptor beta chains from one sample, sequenced in a study of blood T cell repertoires in COVID-19. Some clones are missing from TCRdb's copy, which holds only in-frame ones; the method was immunoSEQ multiplex PCR. In the table there are 200,000 to 250,000 clones, approximately 88% of which are singletons. Sequencing was carried out using PBMCs or T cells enriched from blood (not recorded which). The receptors come from a man aged 18 to 30 with acute COVID-19. Both conserved end residues are part of each CDR3.

V gene	J gene	CDR3 protein
TRBV2	TRBJ1-4	CASIPSFTNEKLFF
TRBV11-3	TRBJ2-7	CASSYRDIAGVEQYF
TRBV28	TRBJ1-4	CASSRGQYNEKLFF
TRBV3-1/TRBV3-2	TRBJ1-2	CASRRTGTNYGYTF
TRBV6-1	TRBJ1-1	CASSEGQGGGKAFF
TRBV7-9	TRBJ1-1	CASIPLGGSVEAFF
TRBV10-3	TRBJ2-7	CAISEDRGGEQYF
TRBV5-5	TRBJ2-7	CASSLVWGKPYEQYF
TRBV18	TRBJ1-1	CASSSQGNTEAFF
TRBV28	TRBJ1-5	CASRTQVAGYQPQHF
TRBV28	TRBJ2-1	CASRDGGTSAYNEQFF
TRBV19	TRBJ2-5	CASSQIQGNQETQYF
TRBV6-9	TRBJ1-5	CATTGSQPQHF
TRBV11-3	TRBJ2-2	CASSLGSRVGLAGRTGELFF
TRBV18	TRBJ2-3	CASSPQQNSATSTDTQYF
TRBV6-4	TRBJ1-5	CAGLNSRDTNQPQHF
TRBV9	TRBJ1-4	CASSVVGEGELFF
TRBV4-1	TRBJ1-4	CASSQLGGSEEKLFF
TRBV12-5	TRBJ2-5	CASGPQSGTTQYF
TRBV28	TRBJ2-5	CASSLFYFDFAGTSGRAGETQYF
TRBV9	TRBJ2-1	CASSVGGAGLFNEQFF
TRBV4-1	TRBJ2-3	CASSQRTGLAGADTQYF
TRBV27	TRBJ2-7	CASSLGGNYEQYF
TRBV19	TRBJ2-2	CASRDRGLTGELFF
TRBV11-2	TRBJ2-2	CASSSRASGRSYNGELFF
TRBV30	TRBJ1-1	CAWSASRGLGAFF
TRBV11-3	TRBJ2-2	CASSLSGELFF
TRBV7-9	TRBJ1-1	CASSPPQGSDTEAFF
TRBV19	TRBJ2-7	CATKIGPSSYEQYF
TRBV28	TRBJ2-3	CASSLWLDGTDTQYF
TRBV28	TRBJ2-1	CASSEGTGEGSYNEQFF
TRBV19	TRBJ1-1	CASTPSGAHTEAFF
TRBV29-1	TRBJ2-7	CSVVSTSGSSYEQYF
TRBV7-3	TRBJ2-1	CASSLDTGTSGNEQFF
TRBV20-1	TRBJ1-5	CSASVRGPEQPQHF
TRBV28	TRBJ2-3	CASSLGGSGTDTQYF
TRBV19	TRBJ2-3	CASSTAGGADTQYF
TRBV11-2	TRBJ2-5	CASSLVPFPGGEETQYF
TRBV25-1	TRBJ2-2	CASRTGTTNTGELFF
TRBV4-3	TRBJ2-2	CASSRGLAGVNTGELFF
TRBV12-3/TRBV12-4	TRBJ2-5	CASSLAAKETQYF